The 7 T cell receptor beta chains below come from one sample, sequenced in a study of identical twins. Each CDR3 protein is one row after TCRdb ran MiXCR on the 5' RACE reads. The sample consists of some 630,000 distinct CDR3 sequences, less than 9% of them appearing once. The same sample was also used in a study of yellow fever vaccine responses in identical twins.

Sequencing used PBMCs. Source of these receptors: a woman aged 18-35 years in good health.

This clonotype was detected only a few times. This chain joins TRBV27 and TRBJ1-4; 9 bases map to TRBD1. The CDR3 runs to 16 residues. Germline lookup yields CDR1 MNHEY and CDR2 SMNVEV (reference sequence). Losses at the gene ends were 1 base for V and 8 bases for J; bases not matched to a gene: 8. The CDR3 sequence is CASSLYPGQGNEKLFF. The CDR3 DNA follows: TGTGCCAGCAGTTTATATCCGGGACAGGGAAACGAAAAACTGTTTTTT. The variable domain in full, with the rest retrieved from reference TRBV27 and TRBJ1-4, is EAQVTQNPRYLITVTGKKLTVTCSQNMNHEYMSWYRQDPGLGLRQIYYSMNVEVTDKGDVPEGYKVSRKEKRNFPLILESPSPNQTSLYFCASSLYPGQGNEKLFFGSGTQLSVL.

The genes are TRBV5-1 and TRBJ2-2, with TRBD1 as a possible D gene (5 bases). CDR1 is SGHRS, CDR2 YFSETQ, per germline. V lost 0 bases, J lost 4 bases, and 13 bases lay in between. This CDR3 region has 16 residues. The chain's CDR3 is CASSLGAGWATGELFF. In DNA, the CDR3 is TGCGCCAGCAGCTTGGGTGCAGGGTGGGCCACCGGGGAGCTGTTTTTT.

In its sample, this clonotype was seen many times. The genes are TRBV7-9 and TRBJ2-1; D unresolved. This CDR3 is 15 amino acids long. Trimming removed 3 bases at V and 0 bases at J, with 9 bases between. Germline CDR1 is SEHNR and CDR2 is FQNEAQ (reference sequence). The CDR3 bases are TGTGCCAGCAGCTTTGGCGGAACCTCCTACAATGAGCAGTTCTTC. Translated, it gives CASSFGGTSYNEQFF. The whole variable domain, filled in from reference TRBV7-9 and TRBJ2-1, reads DTGVSQNPRHKITKRGQNVTFRCDPISEHNRLYWYRQTLGQGPEFLTYFQNEAQLEKSRLLSDRFSAERPKGSFSTLEIQRTEQGDSAMYLCASSFGGTSYNEQFFGPGTRLTVL.

The table lists this clonotype with many counts. The chain uses TRBV12-3 or TRBV12-4 and TRBJ1-5; no definite D call. V lost 7 bases, J lost 6 bases, and 13 bases lay in between. This CDR3 contains 13 residues. Here the CDR3 DNA reads TGTGCCAGCACCCTTTCCCGGCGTCAGCCCCAGCATTTT. This sequence encodes CASTLSRRQPQHF.

The CDR3 DNA is TGTGCCAGCACCGTTTACGGGAATTCACCCCTCCACTTT. Its translation is CASTVYGNSPLHF. V usage is TRBV12-3 or TRBV12-4 and J usage is TRBJ1-6; unclear D gene. The CDR3 has 13 amino acids. The V end was cut by 7 bases, the J end by 7 bases, with 11 bases between.

This chain joins TRBV12-3 or TRBV12-4 and TRBJ2-7, with 10 bases lining up with TRBD2. This CDR3 spans 18 amino acids. This CDR3 is CTISLYRLAGTNSYEQYF. DNA of the CDR3: TGTACCATCAGTTTATACAGACTAGCGGGCACTAACTCCTACGAGCAGTACTTC.

J is TRBJ2-2 and V is TRBV4-2; TRBD2 agrees at 9 bases. CDR3 length equals 19 residues. Germline V gene sequence: CDR1 LGHNA, CDR2 YNFKEQ. After removal of 0 bases from V and 4 bases from J, the junction contained 12 bases not matched to a gene. The CDR3 bases are TGTGCCAGCAGCCAAGAAATCGGTGGTAGCGGGGGTCGCACCGGGGAGCTGTTTTTT. This gives the protein CASSQEIGGSGGRTGELFF.